This TCR beta chain came from a study of cytotoxic CD8 clonotypes in ibrutinib-treated CLL. Study outcomes and limitations: Starting clonality was above that of age-matched healthy donors and tracked circulating CD8+ T-cell counts.

Of note for this clone: Its specificity is unknown.

Clones were sequenced by immunoSEQ multiplex PCR, and TCRdb holds only the in-frame ones, with some missing. This table has 250,000 to 350,000 clones, more than 70% appearing once. The CDR3 spans 13 residues. The ends were cut back, 5 bases at V and 6 bases at J, with 10 bases in the middle. Germline CDR1 reads MNHEY; CDR2 reads SMNVEV (reference sequence). This TCR was sampled from a human donor with chronic lymphocytic leukemia. The sequenced sample was PBMCs, obtained at disease progression, from a patient treated with ibrutinib. The V call is TRBV27, the J call TRBJ2-2; no clear D. Here the CDR3 DNA reads TGTGCCAGCAGTGCCCCGGGCTCCGGGGAGCTGTTTTTT. It encodes CASSAPGSGELFF.